A single sample gave rise to the 17 T cell receptor beta chains below, sequenced in a study of blood T cell repertoires in COVID-19 (dated by TCRdb to about 2020). Libraries were built with the immunoSEQ multiplex PCR assay. TCRdb took over this immuneACCESS table, retaining in-frame rearrangements with V and J assigned. Such tables are incomplete; in checked studies, under half of the missing clones stem from an unresolved V gene, and the remainder is unexplained. The sample table lists about 9,000 clones, around four fifths of them with a count of one. Roughly 10% of the sample rests with the top ten. Sequenced sample: peripheral blood. The receptors were gathered from a human donor in a cohort sampled during active COVID-19.

This clone was observed once. V gene TRBV6-2 or TRBV6-3 combines with J gene TRBJ2-7; no clear D. CDR3 length: 14 residues. Trimming stripped 0 bases from V and 0 bases from J, with 6 bases between. Germline CDR1 and CDR2: MNHEY and SVGEGT. The chain's CDR3 is CASSYSGISYEQYF. DNA of the CDR3: TGTGCCAGCAGTTACTCCGGTATCTCCTACGAGCAGTACTTC.

This chain joins TRBV27 and TRBJ2-3; the D gene is possibly TRBD2 (5 bases). This CDR3 is built from 15 residues. The V gene's germline CDR1 is MNHEY and CDR2 SMNVEV (reference sequence). V lost 5 bases and J lost 2, with 14 bases in between. This CDR3 is CASSASDFYTDTQYF. Here the CDR3 DNA reads TGTGCCAGCAGTGCGTCGGACTTCTACACAGATACGCAGTATTTT.

With regard to this clone: The same CDR3 can be traced to other DNA sequences in this sample. This chain links TRBV30 with TRBJ1-5, with unresolved D. V dropped 0 bases and J dropped 3 bases, with 6 bases sitting between them. The CDR3 length is 13 residues. Germline loops: CDR1 GTSNPN, CDR2 SVGIG (reference sequence). In DNA, the CDR3 is TGTGCCTGGAGTGTACGGGACAATCAGCCCCAGCATTTT. It is translated as CAWSVRDNQPQHF.

In this sample, this clone turned up a few times. J is TRBJ2-5 and V is TRBV6-1; 11 bases are a match to TRBD2. The V gene's germline CDR1 is MNHNS and CDR2 SASEGT. V was pared by 2 bases and J by 2 bases, with 1 base of the junction left unmatched. This CDR3 is built from 15 residues. Here the CDR3 DNA reads TGTGCCAGCAGTGAAATAGCGGGGGGGCAAGAGACCCAGTACTTC. As protein: CASSEIAGGQETQYF.

The CDR3 here is CSVLGRADESSYNEQFF. CDR3 coding DNA: TGCAGCGTTCTGGGGAGAGCAGACGAAAGCTCCTACAATGAGCAGTTCTTC. V gene TRBV29-1 combines with J gene TRBJ2-1; D may be TRBD2 (5 bases). Per the germline V gene, CDR1 is SQVTM and CDR2 is ANQGSEA. The germline V and J ends were trimmed by 5 bases and 0 bases, with 20 bases remaining between them. The CDR3 runs to 17 residues.

The rearrangement joins TRBV28 to TRBJ2-2; the D gene is possibly TRBD2 (6 bases). The ends were cut back, 5 bases at V and 4 bases at J, with 17 bases in the middle. This CDR3 contains 16 residues. Germline V lookup: CDR1 MDHEN, CDR2 SYDVKM. DNA for the CDR3: TGTGCCAGCAGTGCCCCCGGGGGAGGTTTCACCGGGGAGCTGTTTTTT. Encoded protein: CASSAPGGGFTGELFF.

The J gene is TRBJ2-1, the V gene TRBV24-1; TRBD1 matches 10 bases. Germline CDR1 KGHDR, CDR2 SFDVKD. The V segment lost 9 bases and the J segment 5 bases; nucleotides outside the gene matches: 6. This CDR3 has 14 amino acids. DNA of the CDR3: TGTGCCACCCTAGGTGGGACAGGGGACAATGAGCAGTTCTTC. Protein product: CATLGGTGDNEQFF.

This rearrangement joins TRBV5-1 to TRBJ2-3; TRBD2 matches at 10 bases. Losses at the gene ends were 4 bases for V and 2 bases for J; bases not matched to a gene: 7. Germline CDR1 reads SGHRS; CDR2 reads YFSETQ. The length of the CDR3 is 16 residues. CDR3 in amino acids: CASSDPSGGFTDTQYF. The CDR3 DNA reads as TGCGCCAGCAGCGATCCTAGCGGGGGTTTCACAGATACGCAGTATTTT.

The DNA of the CDR3 is TGCAGCGTTGAGCGGGGGGCGGGAGATACGCAGTATTTT. It translates to CSVERGAGDTQYF. The genes are TRBV29-1 and TRBJ2-3; 8 nucleotides match TRBD2. Germline CDR1 SQVTM, CDR2 ANQGSEA. The CDR3 totals 13 residues. The ends lost 3 bases at V and 5 bases at J; junction bases unmatched: 4.

The J gene is TRBJ2-3, the V gene TRBV4-1; tentatively, D is TRBD2 (6 bases). V was trimmed by 4 bases and J by 0 bases, leaving 11 bases between them. Germline CDR1 and CDR2: MGHRA and YSYEKL. This CDR3 region has 15 residues. This CDR3 is CASSLSGLSTDTQYF. Here the CDR3 DNA reads TGCGCCAGCAGCCTAAGCGGGCTTAGCACAGATACGCAGTATTTT.

This chain connects TRBV21-1 to TRBJ2-6; TRBD2, the D gene given by the table, was not confirmed from the DNA. TRBV21-1 is deemed a pseudogene. This CDR3 region has 17 residues. The chain's CDR3 is CASSPREGYSGANVLTF. DNA of the CDR3: TGTGCCAGCAGCCCCAGGGAGGGCTACTCTGGGGCCAACGTCCTGACTTTC.

V and J are TRBV10-3 and TRBJ2-7; TRBD1 matches at 8 bases. Looked up from germline, CDR1 is ENHRY and CDR2 is SYGVKD. The trim removed 5 bases at V and 3 bases at J, leaving 3 bases unmatched. CDR3 size: 13 residues. CDR3 nucleotides: TGTGCCATCAGTCCTGGACAGGGCTACGAGCAGTACTTC. This encodes CAISPGQGYEQYF.

Details on this clone: At the DNA level, this CDR3 is encoded by other sequences in the same sample as well. This chain links TRBV9 with TRBJ2-2; TRBD1 might be the D (6 bases). The CDR3 has 15 amino acids. V lost 1 base to trimming and J lost 1 base, with 8 bases between them. Germline V gene data show CDR1 as SGDLS and CDR2 as YYNGEE. CDR3 sequence (DNA): TGTGCCAGCAGCGTACGGACAGAGAACACCGGGGAGCTGTTTTTT. This codes for CASSVRTENTGELFF. The whole variable domain, remainder taken from reference TRBV9 and TRBJ2-2, is DSGVTQTPKHLITATGQRVTLRCSPRSGDLSVYWYQQSLDQGLQFLIQYYNGEERAKGNILERFSAQQFPDLHSELNLSSLELGDSALYFCASSVRTENTGELFFGEGSRLTVL.

By its share, this clone is large. The chain has TRBV18 and TRBJ1-3; possibly TRBD1 for D (5 bases). This CDR3 has 13 amino acids. Germline V gene lookup returns CDR1 KGHSH and CDR2 LQKENI. Between the trimmed V and J ends, which lost 8 bases and 10 bases, there was a span of 18 bases. The CDR3 loop is CASRYQGTTTIYF. CDR3 bases: TGTGCCAGCCGATACCAGGGTACAACGACCATATATTTT.

The chain links TRBV5-6 to TRBJ2-3; 7 nucleotides match TRBD1. The V segment lost 1 base and the J segment 3 bases; nucleotides outside the gene matches: 5. CDR1 and CDR2 (germline): SGHDT, YYEEEE. This CDR3 has 15 residues. The CDR3 coding sequence is TGTGCCAGCAGCTTGTTTACAGGGGCAACAGATACGCAGTATTTT. Residues: CASSLFTGATDTQYF.

This chain uses TRBV3-1 (or the pseudogene TRBV3-2) with TRBJ1-1; D unresolved. V lost 2 bases and J lost 0, with 7 bases in between. The CDR3 runs to 14 residues. Germline V gives CDR1 LGHDT, CDR2 YNNKEL (reference sequence). CDR3 sequence (DNA): TGTGCCAGCAGCCAATTTTCCATGAACACTGAAGCTTTCTTT. Its translation is CASSQFSMNTEAFF.

This rearrangement joins TRBV15 to TRBJ2-6; possible D gene TRBD1, 6 bases. The V end lost 0 bases, the J end lost 0 bases, and 9 bases lay between the germline ends. The CDR3 spans 17 residues. Germline CDR1 and CDR2: LNHNV and YYDKDF (reference sequence). The CDR3 coding sequence is TGTGCCACCAGCAGAGATAGGGGGTTCTCTGGGGCCAACGTCCTGACTTTC. This encodes CATSRDRGFSGANVLTF.